This TCR beta chain was captured in a study of T cell responses to AZD1222 COVID-19 vaccine (dated by TCRdb to the early 2020s). About the investigation overall: Because spike-specific TCR depth and breadth did not differ between the two schedules, AZD1222 recipients who got a second dose at roughly 4 weeks were pooled with those who got a second dose at roughly 12 weeks. A total of approximately 240 trial participants underwent TCR sequencing, of whom nearly 210 received two doses of AZD1222 and some 25 received two doses of the MenACWY control vaccine. Trial participants were enrolled into age subgroups of 18-55, 56-69 and 70-plus years, which contained about 150, 28 and 57 TCR-sequenced participants, respectively. What the work shows at the level of the full study, not this receptor alone: The 56-69-year group was small, and its depth increase did not reach significance, likely because of low power. Conclusions about previously exposed vaccinees are limited, since just a handful of AZD1222 recipients were seropositive for SARS-CoV-2 at baseline. Reportedly, almost half of the unique spike-specific TCRs recognized epitopes lying outside the regions that are mutated in the B.1.351 and B.1.1.7 variants. No day 14 peak-response samples were available, so repertoires were characterized only after the peak T cell response. Spike-specific TCR breadth and depth rose significantly after two AZD1222 doses compared with day 0 and with MenACWY recipients. Vaccine-associated CD4 TCRs spanned the whole spike protein, with dominant responses in regions 160-218 and 743-854. Most participants were white British and females outnumbered males, and the authors suggested that clonal diversity may have been underestimated.

The CDR3 regions of human TCRbeta chains were analyzed by immunosequencing. In the original analysis: TCRs in the repertoires were matched against a reference library of SARS-CoV-2-specific TCRs that had been generated with the MIRA antigen-specificity platform. Breadth was defined as the fraction of unique TCRs that were SARS-CoV-2-associated. Depth was defined as the fraction of total T cells that were SARS-CoV-2-associated. Each spike-specific TCR was assigned to its reactive spike region and to a CD4 or CD8 class using the MIRA data. Log10-transformed breadth and depth values were compared by one-way ANOVA with Sidak's multiple comparisons tests. TCRdb stores this immuneACCESS table with in-frame sequences only. Part of the clones is absent; in the studies checked, under half of the shortfall reflects unresolved V genes, and no reason is known for the rest. V and J calls and clone size are as listed in that table; D and trimming were resolved from the DNA. The sample records 150,000 to 200,000 clones, 80% to 90% of which are singletons. The top ten clonotypes cover over 6% of the sample.

This clone was found a few times. Its specific antigen is unknown. No base qualities exist here, and no much larger clone lies one base off it. Reading the label with the study, this specimen's time point is: baseline before first vaccination. Vaccinee samples were obtained from the UK trials COV001 and COV002, which included a single-blind randomized controlled phase 2/3 trial of AZD1222 (ChAdOx1 nCoV-19) in healthy adults. For TCRbeta chain sequencing, PBMC samples from trial participants were taken at day 0 and at day 28 after the second dose. The sample was peripheral blood, taken on day 0 of AZD1222 vaccination. This TCR derives from an adult in good health.

The DNA is TGTGCCACAGGGCCTTCCAATCAGCCCCAGCATTTT. Translated, it reads CATGPSNQPQHF. This chain is built from TRBV12-3 or TRBV12-4 and TRBJ1-5; TRBD1 is a possible D gene, resting on 5 matching bases. Trimming at the junction amounts to 10 bases on V and 3 bases on J, and the germline ends lie 10 bases apart. The CDR3 has 12 amino acids, counting the end cysteine and phenylalanine. This entry keeps only the CDR3 DNA: 36 bases, framed from base 1.